The T cell receptor beta chain described here comes from a study of Ad26.COV2.S vaccination and SARS-CoV-2 variants. Looking at the study overall: Donor was one of the participants in the Ad26.COV2.S arm of the COV1001 trial. Ad26.COV2.S, an intramuscular injection, was given once or twice 56 days apart.

Treatment given: roughly 18 received Ad26.COV2.S at low or high dose, single or two shots; about 5 received placebo; per-sample allocation not given. It was on day 63 after the first vaccine or placebo injection that samples were taken. The V gene lost 2 bases and the J gene lost 7 bases, with 17 bases spanning the gap. The V gene's germline CDR1 is SGHTA and CDR2 FQGNSA. The CDR3 totals 16 residues. Only in-frame clones appear in the TCRdb table, and some are missing; sequencing was by immunoSEQ multiplex PCR. Of about half a million clones listed, roughly nine tenths are singletons. The TCR comes from a person between 18 and 65 years old who received the Ad26.COV2.S COVID-19 vaccine or a placebo. Sequencing was performed on peripheral blood, taken in a trial of Ad26.COV2.S vaccine versus placebo. J is TRBJ2-2 and V is TRBV7-2; unclear D gene. In DNA, the CDR3 is TGTGCCAGCAGCTTACTCCCGACTGGCGTTATCGGGGAGCTGTTTTTT. Translation: CASSLLPTGVIGELFF. The full variable domain, completed using reference TRBV7-2 and TRBJ2-2, is GAGVSQSPSNKVTEKGKDVELRCDPISGHTALYWYRQSLGQGLEFLIYFQGNSAPDKSGLPSDRFSAERTGGSVSTLTIQRTQQEDSAVYLCASSLLPTGVIGELFFGEGSRLTVL.